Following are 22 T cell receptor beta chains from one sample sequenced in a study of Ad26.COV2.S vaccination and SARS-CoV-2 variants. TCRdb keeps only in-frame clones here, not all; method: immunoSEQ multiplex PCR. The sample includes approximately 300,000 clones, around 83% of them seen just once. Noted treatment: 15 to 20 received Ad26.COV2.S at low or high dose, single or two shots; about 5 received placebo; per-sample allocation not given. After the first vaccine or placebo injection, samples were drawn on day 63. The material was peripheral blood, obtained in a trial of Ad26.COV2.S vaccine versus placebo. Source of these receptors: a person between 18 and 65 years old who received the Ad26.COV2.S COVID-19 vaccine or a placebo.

CDR3 bases: TGTGCCAGCAGCCCCCTTATCCGGACAGAAAGTAATCAGCCCCAGCATTTT. This gives the protein CASSPLIRTESNQPQHF. The chain has TRBV7-2 and TRBJ1-5, with TRBD1 as a possible D gene (6 bases). Germline V gene lookup returns CDR1 SGHTA and CDR2 FQGNSA. This CDR3 region has 17 residues. The V end lost 5 bases, the J end lost 4 bases, and 21 bases lay between the germline ends.

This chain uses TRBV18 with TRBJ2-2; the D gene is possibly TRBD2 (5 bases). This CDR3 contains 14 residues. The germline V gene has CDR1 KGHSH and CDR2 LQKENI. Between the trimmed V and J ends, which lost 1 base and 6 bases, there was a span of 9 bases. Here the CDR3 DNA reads TGTGCCAGCTCACCACTGTGGCGGGCCGGGGAGCTGTTTTTT. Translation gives CASSPLWRAGELFF.

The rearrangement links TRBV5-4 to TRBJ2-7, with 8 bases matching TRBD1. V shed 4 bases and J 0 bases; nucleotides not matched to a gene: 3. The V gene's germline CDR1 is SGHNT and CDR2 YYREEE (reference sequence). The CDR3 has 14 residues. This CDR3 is CASSPDRGSYEQYF. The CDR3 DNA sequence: TGTGCCAGCAGCCCTGACAGGGGCTCCTACGAGCAGTACTTC.

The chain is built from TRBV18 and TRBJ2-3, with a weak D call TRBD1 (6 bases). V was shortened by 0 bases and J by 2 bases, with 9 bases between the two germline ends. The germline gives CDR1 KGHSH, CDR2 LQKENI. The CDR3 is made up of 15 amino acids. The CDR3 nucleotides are TGTGCCAGCTCACCACCGGGGGCTACCACAGATACGCAGTATTTT. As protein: CASSPPGATTDTQYF.

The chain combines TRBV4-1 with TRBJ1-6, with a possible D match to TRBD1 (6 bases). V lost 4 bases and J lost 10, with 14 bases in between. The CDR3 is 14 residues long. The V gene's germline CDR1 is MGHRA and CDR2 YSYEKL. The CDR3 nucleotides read TGCGCCAGCAGCCCGGGGGCAGGGCAATCACCCCTCCACTTT. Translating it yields CASSPGAGQSPLHF.

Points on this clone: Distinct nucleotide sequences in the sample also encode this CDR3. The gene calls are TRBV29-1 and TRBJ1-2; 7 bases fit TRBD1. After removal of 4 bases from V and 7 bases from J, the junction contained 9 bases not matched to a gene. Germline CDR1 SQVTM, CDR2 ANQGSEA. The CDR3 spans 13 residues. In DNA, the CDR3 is TGCAGCGTTGGGGGAACAGGGGCGTCTGGCTACACCTTC. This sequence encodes CSVGGTGASGYTF. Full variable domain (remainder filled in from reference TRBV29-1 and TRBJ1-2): SAVISQKPSRDICQRGTSLTIQCQVDSQVTMMFWYRQQPGQSLTLIATANQGSEATYESGFVIDKFPISRPNLTFSTLTVSNMSPEDSSIYLCSVGGTGASGYTFGSGTRLTVV.

This CDR3 reads CASSLGDNSNQPQHF. CDR3 coding DNA: TGCGCCAGCAGCTTGGGGGACAATAGCAATCAGCCCCAGCATTTT. The chain has TRBV5-1 and TRBJ1-5; weak D call: TRBD1 (6 bases). The CDR3 totals 15 residues. Trimming took 0 bases from V and 0 from J, leaving 7 bases between them. The germline gives CDR1 SGHRS, CDR2 YFSETQ.

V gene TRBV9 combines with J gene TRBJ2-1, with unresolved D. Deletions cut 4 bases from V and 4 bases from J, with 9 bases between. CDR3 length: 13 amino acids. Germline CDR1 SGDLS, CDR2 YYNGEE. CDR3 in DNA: TGTGCCAGCAGCAGGGTGTCATACAATGAGCAGTTCTTC. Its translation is CASSRVSYNEQFF.

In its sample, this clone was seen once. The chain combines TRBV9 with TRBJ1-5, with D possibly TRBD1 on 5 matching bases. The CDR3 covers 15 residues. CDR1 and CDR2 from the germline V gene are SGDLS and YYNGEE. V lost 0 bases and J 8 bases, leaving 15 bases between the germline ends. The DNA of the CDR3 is TGTGCCAGCAGCGTAGACGGGGGAAAAAAGGAGCCCCAGCATTTT. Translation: CASSVDGGKKEPQHF. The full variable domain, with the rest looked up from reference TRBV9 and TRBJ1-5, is DSGVTQTPKHLITATGQRVTLRCSPRSGDLSVYWYQQSLDQGLQFLIQYYNGEERAKGNILERFSAQQFPDLHSELNLSSLELGDSALYFCASSVDGGKKEPQHFGDGTRLSIL.

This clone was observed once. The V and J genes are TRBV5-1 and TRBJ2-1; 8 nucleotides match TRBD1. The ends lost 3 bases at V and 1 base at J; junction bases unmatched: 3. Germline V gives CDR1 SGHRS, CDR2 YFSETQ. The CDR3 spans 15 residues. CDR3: CASSSGQGSYNEQFF. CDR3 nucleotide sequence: TGCGCCAGCAGCTCCGGACAGGGTTCCTACAATGAGCAGTTCTTC.

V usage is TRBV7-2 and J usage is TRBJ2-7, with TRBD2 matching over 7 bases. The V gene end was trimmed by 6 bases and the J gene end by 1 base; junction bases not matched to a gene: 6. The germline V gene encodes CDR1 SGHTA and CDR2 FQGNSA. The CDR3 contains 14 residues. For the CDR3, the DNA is TGTGCCAGCAGATGGACTAGTCTTTCCTACGAGCAGTACTTC. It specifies CASRWTSLSYEQYF.

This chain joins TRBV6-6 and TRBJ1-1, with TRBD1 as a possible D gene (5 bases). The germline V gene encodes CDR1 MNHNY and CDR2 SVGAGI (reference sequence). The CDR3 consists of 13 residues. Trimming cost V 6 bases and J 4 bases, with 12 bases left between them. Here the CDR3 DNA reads TGTGCCAGCAGAAAAATAGGGGTCACTGAAGCTTTCTTT. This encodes CASRKIGVTEAFF.

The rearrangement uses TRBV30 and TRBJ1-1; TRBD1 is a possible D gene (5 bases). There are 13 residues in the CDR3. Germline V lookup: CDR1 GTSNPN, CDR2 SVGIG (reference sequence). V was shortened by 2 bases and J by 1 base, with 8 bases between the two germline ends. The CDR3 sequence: CAWSIRENTEAFF. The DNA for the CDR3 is TGTGCCTGGAGTATCAGGGAGAACACTGAAGCTTTCTTT.

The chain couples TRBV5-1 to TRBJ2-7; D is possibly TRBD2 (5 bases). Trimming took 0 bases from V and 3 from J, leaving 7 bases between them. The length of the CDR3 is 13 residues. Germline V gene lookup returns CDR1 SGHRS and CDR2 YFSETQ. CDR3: CASSLGESYEQYF. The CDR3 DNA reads TGCGCCAGCAGCTTGGGGGAGAGCTACGAGCAGTACTTC. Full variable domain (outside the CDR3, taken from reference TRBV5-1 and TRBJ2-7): KAGVTQTPRYLIKTRGQQVTLSCSPISGHRSVSWYQQTPGQGLQFLFEYFSETQRNKGNFPGRFSGRQFSNSRSEMNVSTLELGDSALYLCASSLGESYEQYFGPGTRLTVT.

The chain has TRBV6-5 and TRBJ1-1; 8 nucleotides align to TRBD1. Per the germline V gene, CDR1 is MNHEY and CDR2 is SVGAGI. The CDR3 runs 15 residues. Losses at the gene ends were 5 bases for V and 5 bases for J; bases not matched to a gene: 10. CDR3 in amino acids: CASSLDGQGGTEAFF. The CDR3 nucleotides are TGTGCCAGCAGTCTCGATGGACAGGGTGGGACTGAAGCTTTCTTT.

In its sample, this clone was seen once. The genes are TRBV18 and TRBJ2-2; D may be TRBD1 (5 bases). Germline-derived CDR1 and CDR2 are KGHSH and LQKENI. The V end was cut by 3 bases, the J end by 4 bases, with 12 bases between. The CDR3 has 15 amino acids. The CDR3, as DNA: TGTGCCAGCTCACCGCTTAGACAGCTCACCGGGGAGCTGTTTTTT. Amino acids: CASSPLRQLTGELFF.

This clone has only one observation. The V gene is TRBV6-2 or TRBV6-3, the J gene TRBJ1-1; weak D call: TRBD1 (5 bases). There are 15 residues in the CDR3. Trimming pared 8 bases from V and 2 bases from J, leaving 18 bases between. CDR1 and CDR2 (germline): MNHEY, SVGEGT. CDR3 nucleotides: TGTGCCAGCTGCCGGAACACCGGGACCAACACTGAAGCTTTCTTT. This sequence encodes CASCRNTGTNTEAFF.

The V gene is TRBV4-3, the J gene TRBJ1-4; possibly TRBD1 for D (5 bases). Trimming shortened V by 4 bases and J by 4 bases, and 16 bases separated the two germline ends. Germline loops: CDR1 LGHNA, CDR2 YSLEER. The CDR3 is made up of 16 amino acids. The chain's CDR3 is CASSPGTGRLNEKLFF. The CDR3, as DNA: TGCGCCAGCAGCCCGGGCACGGGACGCCTTAATGAAAAACTGTTTTTT.

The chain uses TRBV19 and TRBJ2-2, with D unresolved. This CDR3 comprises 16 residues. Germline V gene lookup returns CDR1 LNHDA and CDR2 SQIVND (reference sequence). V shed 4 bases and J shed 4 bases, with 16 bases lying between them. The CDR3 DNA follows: TGTGCCAGTAGTAGATCTGGTCCCAGGATCACCGGGGAGCTGTTTTTT. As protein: CASSRSGPRITGELFF.

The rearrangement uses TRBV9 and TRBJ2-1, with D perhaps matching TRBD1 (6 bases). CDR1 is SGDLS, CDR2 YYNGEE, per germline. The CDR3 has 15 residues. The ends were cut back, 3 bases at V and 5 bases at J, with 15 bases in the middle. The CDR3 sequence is CASSAYRVLDNEQFF. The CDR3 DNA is TGTGCCAGCAGCGCGTACAGGGTTCTCGACAATGAGCAGTTCTTC.

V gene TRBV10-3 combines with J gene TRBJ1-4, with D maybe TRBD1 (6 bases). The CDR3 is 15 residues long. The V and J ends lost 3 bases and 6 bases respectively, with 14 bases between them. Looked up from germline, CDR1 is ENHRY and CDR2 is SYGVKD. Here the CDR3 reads CAISDVGGADEKLFF. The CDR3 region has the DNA TGTGCCATCAGTGATGTGGGGGGGGCTGATGAAAAACTGTTTTTT.

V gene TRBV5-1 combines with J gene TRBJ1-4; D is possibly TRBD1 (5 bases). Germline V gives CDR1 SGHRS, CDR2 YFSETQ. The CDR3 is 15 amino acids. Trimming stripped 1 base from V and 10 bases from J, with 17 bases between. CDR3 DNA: TGCGCCAGCAGCTTGTTACAGGACGGGACTGGAAAACTGTTTTTT. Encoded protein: CASSLLQDGTGKLFF.